This T cell receptor beta chain is drawn from a study of shared clonotypes between healthy human individuals. Overall study: Three CD4 naive, three CD4 memory, two CD8 naive and one CD8 memory plate were used per donor.

As originally analysed: ImmunoSEQ junction-only sequences lacked quality scores, so their filtering differed. Profiled with immunoSEQ multiplex PCR; TCRdb holds only in-frame clones, not every one. V and J calls plus clone size are reproduced from that table; the DNA served to infer D and trimming. The sample holds approximately 840,000 clones, roughly 96% seen once. The naive CD8 population came from CD45RO-negative cells selected for CCR7, without terminally differentiated effector memory CD45RA+ cells. V was trimmed by 5 bases and J by 3 bases, leaving 10 bases between them. The length of the CDR3 is 14 residues. CDR1 and CDR2 (germline): LNHDA, SQIVND (reference sequence).

Material for sequencing was naive CD8+ T cells sorted from blood. The rearrangement uses TRBV19 and TRBJ2-2; TRBD1 might be the D (5 bases). This TCR came from a man younger than 45 in good health. The CDR3 sequence is CASSAGLDTGELFF. The CDR3 DNA reads TGTGCCAGTAGTGCAGGGTTGGACACCGGGGAGCTGTTTTTT.